Each of the 26 T cell receptor beta chains below was sequenced from the same sample in a study of blood T cell repertoires in COVID-19. Repertoires were generated with immunoSEQ multiplex PCR, while TCRdb's copy carries only in-frame clones and drops some. Of about 280,000 clones detected, around 85% appear once; the ten largest clones hold about 2.2%. Sequenced sample: peripheral blood. Receptors originate from a woman younger than 45 who had recovered from COVID-19.

The CDR3 bases are TGTGCCAGCAGCTTGGACCCCGCGAACGACGAGCAGTACTTC. Translation gives CASSLDPANDEQYF. The V gene is TRBV5-4, the J gene TRBJ2-7; no clear D gene. V was clipped by 0 bases and J by 5 bases, with 12 bases between them. The CDR3 loop spans 14 amino acids. The germline CDR1 and CDR2 sequences are SGHNT and YYREEE (reference sequence). Full variable domain (remainder filled in from reference TRBV5-4 and TRBJ2-7): ETGVTQSPTHLIKTRGQQVTLRCSSQSGHNTVSWYQQALGQGPQFIFQYYREEENGRGNFPPRFSGLQFPNYSSELNVNALELDDSALYLCASSLDPANDEQYFGPGTRLTVT.

The J gene is TRBJ2-7, the V gene TRBV7-8; 7 bases align to TRBD1. The germline gives CDR1 SGHVS, CDR2 FQNEAQ. Unmatched junction bases numbered 13, after V lost 10 bases and J lost 1 base. The CDR3 sequence is 15 residues long. The CDR3 DNA sequence: TGTGCCACCGGGACAGAACCCTTTGGATCCTACGAGCAGTACTTC. Encoded protein: CATGTEPFGSYEQYF.

The rearrangement joins TRBV7-2 to TRBJ1-6; 11 nucleotides align to TRBD1. The trim removed 5 bases at V and 9 bases at J, leaving 6 bases unmatched. The CDR3 consists of 15 residues. Germline V gives CDR1 SGHTA, CDR2 FQGNSA. The CDR3 region is CASSPGTGGSSPLHF. Written as DNA, the CDR3 is TGTGCCAGCAGCCCCGGGACAGGGGGGAGTTCACCCCTCCACTTT.

The CDR3 region has the DNA TGCAGCGTTGAAGATCAGGACAGCTCTGGAAACACCATATATTTT. Translated, it gives CSVEDQDSSGNTIYF. This chain connects TRBV29-1 to TRBJ1-3; maybe TRBD1 (6 bases). The germline V and J ends were trimmed by 0 bases and 0 bases, with 9 bases remaining between them. Germline V gives CDR1 SQVTM, CDR2 ANQGSEA. This CDR3 region has 15 residues.

The rearrangement uses TRBV5-5 and TRBJ2-3, with D unclear. Trimming took 6 bases from V and 3 from J, leaving 5 bases between them. The CDR3 covers 11 residues. Germline loops: CDR1 SGHKS, CDR2 YYEKEE (reference sequence). DNA of the CDR3: TGTGCCAGCATCCTGACAGATACGCAGTATTTT. Encoded protein: CASILTDTQYF.

This chain links TRBV18 with TRBJ2-1; 15 nucleotides line up with TRBD2. The ends lost 6 bases at V and 8 bases at J; junction bases unmatched: 5. There are 15 residues in the CDR3. CDR1 and CDR2 (germline): KGHSH, LQKENI. CDR3 DNA sequence: TGTGCCAGCTCCCTCGGACTAGCGGGAGGGGATGAGCAGTTCTTC. Residues: CASSLGLAGGDEQFF.

The chain combines TRBV18 with TRBJ2-5; 10 bases fit TRBD2. There are 16 residues in the CDR3. Germline lookup yields CDR1 KGHSH and CDR2 LQKENI. J gave up 4 bases and V 1 base, and 6 bases lay outside the gene matches. The CDR3 here is CASSPRSGRARETQYF. CDR3 DNA sequence: TGTGCCAGCTCACCACGCAGCGGGAGGGCCCGAGAGACCCAGTACTTC.

CDR3 loop: CATSDPPSGGYGYTF. The CDR3 bases are TGTGCCACCAGTGATCCGCCATCGGGAGGCTATGGCTACACCTTC. The chain uses TRBV24-1 and TRBJ1-2, with D unclear. Per germline, CDR1 KGHDR and CDR2 SFDVKD. This CDR3 contains 15 residues. Trimming took 3 bases from V and 4 from J, leaving 14 bases between them.

The genes are TRBV4-1 and TRBJ1-1; D gene unclear. The CDR3 runs to 13 residues. Germline CDR1 MGHRA, CDR2 YSYEKL. V lost 3 bases and J 5 bases, leaving 10 bases between the germline ends. CDR3 loop: CASSHRRGTEAFF. In DNA, the CDR3 is TGCGCCAGCAGCCATCGACGGGGAACTGAAGCTTTCTTT.

This clone was seen a handful of times. J is TRBJ1-5 and V is TRBV30, with a possible D match to TRBD1 (6 bases). The length of the CDR3 is 15 residues. V lost 0 bases and J lost 2, with 11 bases in between. Germline assignment: CDR1 GTSNPN and CDR2 SVGIG (reference sequence). CDR3 loop: CAWSVTGLGNQPQHF. CDR3 nucleotide sequence: TGTGCCTGGAGTGTAACAGGGCTAGGCAATCAGCCCCAGCATTTT.

The V call is TRBV27, the J call TRBJ1-1; D unresolved. The CDR3 spans 15 residues. Germline V gene data show CDR1 as MNHEY and CDR2 as SMNVEV (reference sequence). Trimming took off 0 bases at V and 0 bases at J, with 8 bases between the two ends. The CDR3 loop is CASSLSGSMNTEAFF. Here the CDR3 DNA reads TGTGCCAGCAGTTTATCAGGGAGTATGAACACTGAAGCTTTCTTT.

V and J are TRBV5-6 and TRBJ1-2; D is unresolved. V lost 4 bases and J lost 7, with 14 bases in between. Germline lookup yields CDR1 SGHDT and CDR2 YYEEEE. The CDR3 is 13 amino acids. The CDR3 is CASSLYRGGGYTF. CDR3 in DNA: TGTGCCAGCAGCCTGTATCGGGGAGGTGGCTACACCTTC.

This clone came up a few times. The V gene is TRBV6-6, the J gene TRBJ2-7, with TRBD1 matching 8 bases. Germline V lookup: CDR1 MNHNY, CDR2 SVGAGI (reference sequence). The CDR3 runs 16 residues. The junction had 11 bases not matched to a gene; V was cut back by 7 bases and J by 0 bases. The CDR3 nucleotides are TGTGCCAGCACCTCAATGGACAGGGTGGGCTCCTACGAGCAGTACTTC. Translation gives CASTSMDRVGSYEQYF.

This chain uses TRBV5-1 with TRBJ2-2, with a possible D match to TRBD1 (6 bases). Per the germline V gene, CDR1 is SGHRS and CDR2 is YFSETQ. Trimming took 4 bases from V and 0 from J, leaving 10 bases between them. There are 15 residues in the CDR3. CDR3 DNA: TGCGCCAGCAGCCCGGGACAACCGAACACCGGGGAGCTGTTTTTT. This sequence encodes CASSPGQPNTGELFF.

The chain couples TRBV6-5 to TRBJ2-7; 8 bases are shared with TRBD2. V was pared by 6 bases and J by 6 bases, with 13 bases of the junction left unmatched. The CDR3 consists of 15 residues. Germline CDR1 is MNHEY and CDR2 is SVGAGI. The CDR3 reads CASRPPGTSPGEQYF. The CDR3 DNA is TGTGCCAGCAGACCGCCCGGGACTAGTCCCGGCGAGCAGTACTTC.

The chain couples TRBV2 to TRBJ2-4; D is unclear. Looked up from germline, CDR1 is SNHLY and CDR2 is FYNNEI. The CDR3 contains 12 residues. Trimming removed 8 bases at V and 5 bases at J, with 10 bases between. The CDR3 loop reads CASGGAENIQYF. The CDR3 region has the DNA TGTGCCAGCGGCGGTGCAGAAAACATTCAGTACTTC.

The chain links TRBV7-9 to TRBJ2-3, with D uncertain. CDR1 is SEHNR, CDR2 FQNEAQ, per germline (reference sequence). Trimming shortened V by 5 bases and J by 4 bases, and 10 bases separated the two germline ends. The CDR3 runs 13 residues. The CDR3 spells CASSPTLADTQYF. DNA of the CDR3: TGTGCCAGCAGCCCGACTCTGGCAGATACGCAGTATTTT. The whole variable domain, remainder taken from reference TRBV7-9 and TRBJ2-3, is DTGVSQNPRHKITKRGQNVTFRCDPISEHNRLYWYRQTLGQGPEFLTYFQNEAQLEKSRLLSDRFSAERPKGSFSTLEIQRTEQGDSAMYLCASSPTLADTQYFGPGTRLTVL.

J is TRBJ2-7 and V is TRBV18; 11 nucleotides align to TRBD2. Germline V gene sequence: CDR1 KGHSH, CDR2 LQKENI. There are 15 residues in the CDR3. The ends lost 4 bases at V and 1 base at J; junction bases unmatched: 3. DNA for the CDR3: TGTGCCAGCTCACAGACTAGCGGGACTTCCTACGAGCAGTACTTC. It encodes CASSQTSGTSYEQYF. Complete variable domain (other parts from reference TRBV18 and TRBJ2-7): NAGVMQNPRHLVRRRGQEARLRCSPMKGHSHVYWYRQLPEEGLKFMVYLQKENIIDESGMPKERFSAEFPKEGPSILRIQQVVRGDSAAYFCASSQTSGTSYEQYFGPGTRLTVT.

This chain joins TRBV28 and TRBJ1-2; D possibly corresponds to TRBD1 (5 bases). The germline V and J ends were trimmed by 2 bases and 2 bases, with 9 bases remaining between them. This CDR3 spans 14 amino acids. CDR1 is MDHEN, CDR2 SYDVKM, per germline. CDR3 DNA: TGTGCCAGCAGTTTAAGGGACTTCAACTATGGCTACACCTTC. Protein sequence: CASSLRDFNYGYTF.

The chain employs TRBV6-4 and TRBJ1-2; the D gene is possibly TRBD1 (5 bases). Germline values: CDR1 MRHNA, CDR2 SNTAGT. There are 13 residues in the CDR3. V was trimmed by 1 base and J by 7 bases, leaving 10 bases between them. The CDR3 DNA reads as TGTGCCAGCAGTGACTGGGGCTCGGGTGGCTACACCTTC. It yields the protein CASSDWGSGGYTF.

The count of this clone is one. The V and J genes are TRBV9 and TRBJ2-5, with 8 bases fitting TRBD2. Germline-derived CDR1 and CDR2 are SGDLS and YYNGEE. The ends lost 4 bases at V and 2 bases at J; junction bases unmatched: 7. This CDR3 contains 15 residues. This CDR3 reads CASSPSSGMQETQYF. The CDR3 region has the DNA TGTGCCAGCAGCCCGAGTAGCGGGATGCAAGAGACCCAGTACTTC.

This clone was counted only a few times. The chain uses TRBV18 and TRBJ2-7; 7 nucleotides match TRBD2. Germline V gene sequence: CDR1 KGHSH, CDR2 LQKENI. CDR3 length: 14 residues. Trimming took 0 bases from V and 4 from J; bases not matched to a gene: 3. CDR3 in DNA: TGTGCCAGCTCACCACCTCTACTAGCGTACGAGCAGTACTTC. As protein: CASSPPLLAYEQYF.

The chain joins TRBV12-5 to TRBJ2-5; D remains unclear. The CDR3 length is 10 residues. Trimming took 5 bases from V and 4 from J, leaving 2 bases between them. Germline V gene data show CDR1 as LGHNT and CDR2 as FRNRAP. DNA for the CDR3: TGTGCTAGTGGTCTAGAGACCCAGTACTTC. It is translated as CASGLETQYF.

The CDR3 DNA follows: TGTGCCAGCAGCATCACAGGGGGCCCAGATACGCAGTATTTT. This encodes CASSITGGPDTQYF. The rearrangement uses TRBV5-5 and TRBJ2-3; TRBD1 agrees at 9 bases. Per germline, CDR1 SGHKS and CDR2 YYEKEE (reference sequence). The CDR3 consists of 14 residues. V was pared by 4 bases and J by 4 bases, with 4 bases of the junction left unmatched.

The V and J genes are TRBV2 and TRBJ1-2, with 7 bases matching TRBD1. The CDR3 is 15 residues long. Germline trimming cut 2 bases from V and 4 bases from J; bases unmatched to any gene: 7. From germline, CDR1 is SNHLY and CDR2 FYNNEI. The CDR3 coding sequence is TGTGCCAGCAGTGAACCGGGACAGACAGGCTATGGCTACACCTTC. Its translation: CASSEPGQTGYGYTF.

Note on this clone: An end of the junction does not agree with germline; a read error may underlie this. The CDR3 protein is CASRDNWGLTSTDTQYF. The CDR3 DNA follows: TGTGCCAGCCGTGATAATTGGGGACTCACTAGCACAGATACGCAGTATTTT. The gene calls are TRBV6-1 and TRBJ2-3; a weak D match, TRBD2 (6 bases). In germline, CDR1 is MNHNS, CDR2 SASEGT. The CDR3 length is 17 residues.